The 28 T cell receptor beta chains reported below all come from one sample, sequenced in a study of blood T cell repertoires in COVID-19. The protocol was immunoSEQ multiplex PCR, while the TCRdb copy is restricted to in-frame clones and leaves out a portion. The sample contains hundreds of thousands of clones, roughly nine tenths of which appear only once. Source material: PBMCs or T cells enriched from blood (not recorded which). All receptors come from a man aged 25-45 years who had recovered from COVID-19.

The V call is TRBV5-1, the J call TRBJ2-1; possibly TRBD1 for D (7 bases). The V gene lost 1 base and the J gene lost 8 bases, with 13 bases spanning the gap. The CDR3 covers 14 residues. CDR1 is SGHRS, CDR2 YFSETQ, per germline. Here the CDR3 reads CASSLSRGAHEQFF. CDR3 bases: TGCGCCAGCAGCTTGTCCAGGGGGGCCCATGAGCAGTTCTTC.

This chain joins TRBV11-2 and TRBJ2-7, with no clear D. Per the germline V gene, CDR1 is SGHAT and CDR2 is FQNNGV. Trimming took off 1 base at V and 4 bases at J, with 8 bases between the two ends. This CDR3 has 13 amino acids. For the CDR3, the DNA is TGTGCCAGCAGCTTAGTAACGAGTTACGAGCAGTACTTC. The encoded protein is CASSLVTSYEQYF.

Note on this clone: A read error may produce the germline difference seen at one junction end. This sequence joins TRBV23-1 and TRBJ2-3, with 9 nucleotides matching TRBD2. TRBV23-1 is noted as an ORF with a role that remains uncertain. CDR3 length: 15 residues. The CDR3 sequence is CASRDLGTSRDTQYF. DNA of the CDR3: TGCGCCAGCAGGGACCTTGGGACTAGCAGAGATACGCAGTATTTT.

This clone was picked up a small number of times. The DNA for the CDR3 is TGTGCTAGTGGTTTACCGGGGACACACCTCCACTTT. Encoded protein: CASGLPGTHLHF. This chain links TRBV12-5 with TRBJ1-6, with D possibly TRBD1 on 6 matching bases. V gave up 3 bases and J gave up 15 bases, with 12 bases separating them. CDR3 length equals 12 residues. Germline V gene data show CDR1 as LGHNT and CDR2 as FRNRAP.

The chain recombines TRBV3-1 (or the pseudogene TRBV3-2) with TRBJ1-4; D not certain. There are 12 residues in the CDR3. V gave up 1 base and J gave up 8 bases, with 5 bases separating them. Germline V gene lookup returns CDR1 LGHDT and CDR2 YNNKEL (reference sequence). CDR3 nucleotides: TGTGCCAGCAGCCAAGGGCGGGAAAAACTGTTTTTT. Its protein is CASSQGREKLFF.

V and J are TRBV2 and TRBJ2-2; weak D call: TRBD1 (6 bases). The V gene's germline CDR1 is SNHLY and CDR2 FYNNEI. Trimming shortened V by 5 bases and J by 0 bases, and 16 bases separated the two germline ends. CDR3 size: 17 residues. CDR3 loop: CASSITGWGTNTGELFF. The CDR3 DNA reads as TGTGCCAGCAGTATAACAGGGTGGGGTACGAACACCGGGGAGCTGTTTTTT.

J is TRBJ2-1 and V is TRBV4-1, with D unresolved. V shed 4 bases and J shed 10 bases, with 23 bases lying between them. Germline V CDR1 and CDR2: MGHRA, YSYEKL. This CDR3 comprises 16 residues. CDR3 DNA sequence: TGCGCCAGCAGCCTGTACCTCCTCGGCCGCGGTTCCGAGCAGTTCTTC. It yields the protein CASSLYLLGRGSEQFF.

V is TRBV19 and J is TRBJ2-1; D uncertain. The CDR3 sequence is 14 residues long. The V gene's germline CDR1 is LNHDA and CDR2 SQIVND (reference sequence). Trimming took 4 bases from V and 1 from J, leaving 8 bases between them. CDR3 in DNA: TGTGCCAGTAGTACTACCCTATCCTACAATGAGCAGTTCTTC. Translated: CASSTTLSYNEQFF.

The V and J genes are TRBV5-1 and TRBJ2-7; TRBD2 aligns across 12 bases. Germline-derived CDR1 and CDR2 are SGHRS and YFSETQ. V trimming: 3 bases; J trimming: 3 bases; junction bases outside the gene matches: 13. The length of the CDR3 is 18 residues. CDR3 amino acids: CASSSVASGRAVLYEQYF. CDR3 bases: TGCGCCAGCAGCTCGGTAGCTAGCGGGAGGGCCGTCCTCTACGAGCAGTACTTC.

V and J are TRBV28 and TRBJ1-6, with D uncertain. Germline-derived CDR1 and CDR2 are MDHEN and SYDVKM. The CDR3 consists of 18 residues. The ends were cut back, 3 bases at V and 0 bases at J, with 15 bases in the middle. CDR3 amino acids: CASSFSPRRSSYNSPLHF. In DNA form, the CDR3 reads TGTGCCAGCAGTTTCAGCCCACGCCGGAGCTCCTATAATTCACCCCTCCACTTT. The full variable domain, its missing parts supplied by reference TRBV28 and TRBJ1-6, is DVKVTQSSRYLVKRTGEKVFLECVQDMDHENMFWYRQDPGLGLRLIYFSYDVKMKEKGDIPEGYSVSREKKERFSLILESASTNQTSMYLCASSFSPRRSSYNSPLHFGNGTRLTVT.

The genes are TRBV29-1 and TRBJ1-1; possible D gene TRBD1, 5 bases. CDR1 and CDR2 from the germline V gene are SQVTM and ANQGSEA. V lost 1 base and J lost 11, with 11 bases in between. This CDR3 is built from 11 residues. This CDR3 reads CSVEAGHAAFF. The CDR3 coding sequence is TGCAGCGTTGAAGCAGGGCACGCCGCTTTCTTT.

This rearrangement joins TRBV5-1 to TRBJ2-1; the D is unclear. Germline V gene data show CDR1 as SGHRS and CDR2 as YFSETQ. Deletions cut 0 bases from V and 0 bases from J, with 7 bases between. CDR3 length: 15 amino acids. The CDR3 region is CASSLGLSSYNEQFF. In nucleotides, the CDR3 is TGCGCCAGCAGCTTGGGCCTAAGCTCCTACAATGAGCAGTTCTTC.

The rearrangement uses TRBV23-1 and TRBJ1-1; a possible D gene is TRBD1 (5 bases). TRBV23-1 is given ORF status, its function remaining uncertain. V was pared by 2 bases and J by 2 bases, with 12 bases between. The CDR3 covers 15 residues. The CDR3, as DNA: TGCGCCAGCAGTCAAGGGGGAGGCCTTAACACTGAAGCTTTCTTT. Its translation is CASSQGGGLNTEAFF.

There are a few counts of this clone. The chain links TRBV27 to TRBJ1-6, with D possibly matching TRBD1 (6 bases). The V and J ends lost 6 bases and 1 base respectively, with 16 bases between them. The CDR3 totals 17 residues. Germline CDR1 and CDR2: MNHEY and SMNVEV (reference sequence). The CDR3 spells CASRIVGGASYNSPLHF. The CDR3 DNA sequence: TGTGCCAGCAGGATCGTAGGGGGGGCTTCCTATAATTCACCCCTCCACTTT.

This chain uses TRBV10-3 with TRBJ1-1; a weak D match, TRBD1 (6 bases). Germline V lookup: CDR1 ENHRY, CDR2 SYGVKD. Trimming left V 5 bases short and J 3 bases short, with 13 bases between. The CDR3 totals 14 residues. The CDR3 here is CAISPISGDTEAFF. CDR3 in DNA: TGTGCCATCAGTCCTATATCAGGGGACACTGAAGCTTTCTTT.

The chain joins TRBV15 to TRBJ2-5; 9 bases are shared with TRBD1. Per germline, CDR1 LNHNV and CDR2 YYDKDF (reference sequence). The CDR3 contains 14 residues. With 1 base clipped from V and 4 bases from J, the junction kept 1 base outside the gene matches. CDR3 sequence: CATSRGQGGETQYF. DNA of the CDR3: TGTGCCACCAGCAGAGGACAGGGGGGAGAGACCCAGTACTTC.

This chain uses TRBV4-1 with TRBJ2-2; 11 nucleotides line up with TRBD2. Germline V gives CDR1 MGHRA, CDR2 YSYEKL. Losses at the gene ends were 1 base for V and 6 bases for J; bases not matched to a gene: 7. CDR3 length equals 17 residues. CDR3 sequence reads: CASSQVTVAGGPGELFF. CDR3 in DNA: TGCGCCAGCAGCCAAGTCACGGTAGCGGGAGGGCCCGGGGAGCTGTTTTTT.

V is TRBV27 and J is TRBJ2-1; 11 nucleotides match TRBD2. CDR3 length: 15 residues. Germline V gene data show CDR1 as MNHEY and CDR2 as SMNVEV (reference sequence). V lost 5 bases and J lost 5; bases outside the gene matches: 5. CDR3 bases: TGTGCCAGCAGTCCAAGACTAGCGGGACACAATGAGCAGTTCTTC. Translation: CASSPRLAGHNEQFF.

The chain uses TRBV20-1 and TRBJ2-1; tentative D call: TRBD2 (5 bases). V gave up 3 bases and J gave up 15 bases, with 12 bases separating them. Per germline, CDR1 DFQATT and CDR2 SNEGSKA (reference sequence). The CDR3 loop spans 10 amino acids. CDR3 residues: CSASQREMFF. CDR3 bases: TGCAGTGCTAGTCAGAGGGAGATGTTCTTC.

The CDR3 nucleotides are TGTGCCAGCAGTTCCCCGACAGGGGTATCCCTTAACTCTGGGGCCAACGTCCTGACTTTC. It is translated as CASSSPTGVSLNSGANVLTF. This rearrangement joins TRBV6-2 or TRBV6-3 to TRBJ2-6; 8 nucleotides align to TRBD1. This CDR3 contains 20 residues. V shed 4 bases, J shed 0 bases, and the junction held 14 bases outside the gene matches. Germline V gives CDR1 MNHEY, CDR2 SVGEGT.

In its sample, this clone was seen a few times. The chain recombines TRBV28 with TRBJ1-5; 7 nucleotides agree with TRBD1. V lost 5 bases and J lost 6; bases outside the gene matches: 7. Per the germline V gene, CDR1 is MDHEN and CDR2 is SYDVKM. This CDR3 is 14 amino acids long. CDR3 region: CASSGQVGIQPQHF. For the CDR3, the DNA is TGTGCCAGCAGTGGACAGGTGGGGATTCAGCCCCAGCATTTT. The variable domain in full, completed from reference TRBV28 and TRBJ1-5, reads DVKVTQSSRYLVKRTGEKVFLECVQDMDHENMFWYRQDPGLGLRLIYFSYDVKMKEKGDIPEGYSVSREKKERFSLILESASTNQTSMYLCASSGQVGIQPQHFGDGTRLSIL.

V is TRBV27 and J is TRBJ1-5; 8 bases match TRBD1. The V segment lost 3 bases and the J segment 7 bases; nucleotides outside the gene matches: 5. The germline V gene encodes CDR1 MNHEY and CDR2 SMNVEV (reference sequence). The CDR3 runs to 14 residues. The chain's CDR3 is CASSFGQGEQPQHF. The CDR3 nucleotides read TGTGCCAGCAGTTTCGGACAGGGCGAGCAGCCCCAGCATTTT.

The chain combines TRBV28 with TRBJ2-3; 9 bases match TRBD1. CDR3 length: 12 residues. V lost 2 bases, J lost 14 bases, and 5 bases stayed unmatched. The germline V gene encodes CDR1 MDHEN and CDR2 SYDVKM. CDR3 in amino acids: CASSLTGGSRYF. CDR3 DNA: TGTGCCAGCAGTTTAACAGGGGGCTCTAGGTATTTT.

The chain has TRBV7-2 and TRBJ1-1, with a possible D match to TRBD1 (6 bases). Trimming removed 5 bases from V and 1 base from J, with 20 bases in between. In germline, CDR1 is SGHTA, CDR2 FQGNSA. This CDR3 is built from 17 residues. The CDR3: CASSHPLQGQRNTEAFF. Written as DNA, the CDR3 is TGTGCCAGCAGCCACCCTCTCCAGGGACAAAGGAACACTGAAGCTTTCTTT.

The CDR3 DNA sequence: TGTGCCAGCAGTGAATCCACGCGGGGCGAGCAGTACTTC. It specifies CASSESTRGEQYF. This chain uses TRBV25-1 with TRBJ2-7; TRBD2 might be the D (6 bases). Trimming stripped 1 base from V and 6 bases from J, with 10 bases between. Germline CDR1 and CDR2: MGHDK and SYGVNS. The CDR3 runs 13 residues.

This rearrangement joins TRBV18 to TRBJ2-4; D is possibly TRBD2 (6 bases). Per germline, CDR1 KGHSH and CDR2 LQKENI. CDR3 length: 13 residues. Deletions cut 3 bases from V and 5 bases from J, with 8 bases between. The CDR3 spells CASSPGGENIQYF. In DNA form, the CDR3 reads TGTGCCAGCTCACCCGGGGGAGAAAACATTCAGTACTTC.

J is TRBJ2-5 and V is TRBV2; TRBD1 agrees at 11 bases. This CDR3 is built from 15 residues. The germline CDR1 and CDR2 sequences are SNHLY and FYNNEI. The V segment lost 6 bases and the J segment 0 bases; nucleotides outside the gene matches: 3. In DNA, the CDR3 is TGTGCCAGCAGAGGGACAGGGGGTTACCAAGAGACCCAGTACTTC. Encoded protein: CASRGTGGYQETQYF.

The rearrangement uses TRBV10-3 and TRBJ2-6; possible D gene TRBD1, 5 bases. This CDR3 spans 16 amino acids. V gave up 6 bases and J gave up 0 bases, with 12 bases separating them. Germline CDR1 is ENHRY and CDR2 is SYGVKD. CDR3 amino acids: CAISPDSSSGANVLTF. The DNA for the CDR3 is TGTGCCATCAGCCCTGACAGTAGCTCTGGGGCCAACGTCCTGACTTTC.